This TCR beta chain was profiled in a study of T cell responses to AZD1222 COVID-19 vaccine (dated by TCRdb to the early 2020s). In the study overall: AZD1222 recipients with second doses at about 4 weeks or about 12 weeks were pooled, because spike-specific TCR depth and breadth did not differ between schedules. TCR sequencing was performed for fewer than 250 trial participants, of whom around 200 were given two doses of AZD1222 and around 26 were given two doses of MenACWY control vaccine. Trial participants were enrolled into age subgroups of 18-55, 56-69 and 70-plus years, which contained about 160, 30 and 59 TCR-sequenced participants, respectively.

What the authors observed across the whole study: In the small 56-69-year group, the increase in depth fell short of significance, most likely because of low power. After two AZD1222 doses, spike-specific TCR breadth and depth were significantly higher than at day 0 and than in MenACWY recipients. Because no samples from the day 14 peak response were available, repertoires could be characterized only after the peak T cell response. Reportedly, almost half of the unique spike-specific TCRs recognized epitopes lying outside the regions that are mutated in the B.1.351 and B.1.1.7 variants. Participants were mostly white British and included more females than males, and it was suggested by the authors that clonal diversity may have been underestimated. The vaccine-associated CD4 TCRs covered the entire spike protein, and the dominant responses fell in regions 160-218 and 743-854. Only 5 to 7 AZD1222 recipients were SARS-CoV-2 seropositive at baseline, limiting conclusions about previously exposed vaccinees.

The CDR3 regions of human TCRbeta chains were analyzed by immunosequencing. The authors processed their data as follows. Repertoire TCRs were matched against a reference library of SARS-CoV-2-specific TCRs generated with the MIRA antigen-specificity platform. Breadth meant the fraction of unique TCRs that were SARS-CoV-2-associated, whereas depth meant the fraction of total T cells that were SARS-CoV-2-associated. Using the MIRA data, each spike-specific TCR was mapped to the spike region that the TCR reacts to and placed in a CD4 or CD8 class. Log10-transformed breadth and depth values were compared by one-way ANOVA with Sidak's multiple comparisons tests. TCRdb limited this immuneACCESS table to in-frame rearrangements with V and J called. A share of clones is missing; checked studies link under half to unresolved V genes, and the rest is unexplained. That table gives V, J and clone size, and the DNA gave D and trimming. The sample includes over 120,000 clones, with about 90% observed a single time. The leading ten clones occupy approximately 2% of the sample.

The label giving this sample's time point can be read as: baseline before first vaccination. Vaccinee samples were obtained from the UK trials COV001 and COV002, which included a single-blind randomized controlled phase 2/3 trial of AZD1222 (ChAdOx1 nCoV-19) in healthy adults. For TCRbeta chain sequencing, PBMC samples from trial participants were taken at day 0 and at day 28 after the second dose. As regards this clone: The specificity of this receptor is unknown. No base-level quality is on record; no much larger clone is a single base apart.

The input for sequencing was peripheral blood, taken on day 0 of AZD1222 vaccination. The TCR sequence derives from an adult in good health.

Here is the DNA: TGTGCCAGCAGCATCGGGACAGGGTGGGAAAACATTCAGTACTTC. This encodes CASSIGTGWENIQYF. The V and J genes are TRBV4-2 and TRBJ2-4; TRBD1 agrees with 9 junctional bases. Taken from cysteine to phenylalanine, the CDR3 has 15 residues. Only the CDR3 DNA is retained, 45 bases long and in frame from the first base. Trimming takes 5 bases off V and 5 bases off J; junction bases not matched to a gene: 7. According to the germline V gene, CDR1 reads LGHNA and CDR2 reads YNFKEQ.